This passage covers 11 T cell receptor beta chains from one sample sequenced in a study of cytomegalovirus exposure and HLA in healthy donors. Clones were read by immunoSEQ multiplex PCR, and TCRdb kept only the in-frame ones, dropping some. The sample shows under 400,000 clones, around 90% of them seen only once. Sequencing was performed on PBMCs. These receptors were obtained from a man aged 25 to 45 in good health and CMV-seronegative.

The V gene is TRBV18, the J gene TRBJ1-4; 9 bases are shared with TRBD1. This CDR3 contains 14 residues. The germline V gene has CDR1 KGHSH and CDR2 LQKENI. J gave up 7 bases and V 3 bases, and 3 bases lay outside the gene matches. CDR3 sequence reads: CASSPLGQGEKLFF. DNA of the CDR3: TGTGCCAGCTCACCGCTGGGACAGGGTGAAAAACTGTTTTTT.

The chain uses TRBV27 and TRBJ1-5; the D gene is possibly TRBD1 (5 bases). Trimming took off 0 bases at V and 3 bases at J, with 9 bases between the two ends. The CDR3 has 15 residues. The V gene's germline CDR1 is MNHEY and CDR2 SMNVEV (reference sequence). In DNA form, the CDR3 reads TGTGCCAGCAGTTTATCTGCAGGGTACAATCAGCCCCAGCATTTT. It specifies CASSLSAGYNQPQHF.

The chain carries TRBV23-1 and TRBJ2-7, with D possibly TRBD1 on 6 matching bases. TRBV23-1 carries the ORF label, with uncertain function. The V gene lost 8 bases and the J gene lost 0 bases, with 20 bases spanning the gap. The CDR3 spans 16 residues. CDR3 residues: CASVSQGGDSSYEQYF. Written as DNA, the CDR3 is TGCGCCAGCGTTTCACAAGGGGGTGACAGCTCCTACGAGCAGTACTTC.

This clone has more than one count but fewer than ten. The chain joins TRBV29-1 to TRBJ1-3; D unclear. Germline assignment: CDR1 SQVTM and CDR2 ANQGSEA. Trimming removed 1 base at V and 4 bases at J, with 5 bases between. The CDR3 length is 12 residues. This CDR3 reads CSVEGRGNTIYF. CDR3 bases: TGCAGCGTTGAAGGGCGGGGAAACACCATATATTTT.

The chain carries TRBV5-1 and TRBJ2-7; 9 bases align to TRBD1. The V segment lost 0 bases and the J segment 4 bases; nucleotides outside the gene matches: 17. Germline lookup yields CDR1 SGHRS and CDR2 YFSETQ. This CDR3 is 19 amino acids long. Written as DNA, the CDR3 is TGCGCCAGCAGCTTGGGGCTTCGAGATCGTGGGACAGGGACATACGAGCAGTACTTC. It translates to CASSLGLRDRGTGTYEQYF.

Worth noting for this clone: No DNA is shown, since the ends of the CDR3 on it are uncertain; the CDR3 is the one TCRdb lists. The rearrangement links TRBV6-1 to TRBJ1-1. The CDR3 length is 11 residues, termini included. Germline CDR1 is MNHNS and CDR2 is SASEGT. The CDR3: CASSEWGGGSF.

The chain carries TRBV9 and TRBJ1-2, with D perhaps matching TRBD1 (5 bases). Trimming shortened V by 4 bases and J by 1 base, and 17 bases separated the two germline ends. The germline CDR1 and CDR2 sequences are SGDLS and YYNGEE. This CDR3 contains 16 residues. CDR3 in amino acids: CASSPSGGAINYGYTF. The CDR3 nucleotides read TGTGCCAGCAGCCCGTCGGGAGGGGCGATTAACTATGGCTACACCTTC.

V and J are TRBV18 and TRBJ1-3; 9 bases fit TRBD1. After removal of 4 bases from V and 4 bases from J, the junction contained 14 bases not matched to a gene. The CDR3 runs to 18 residues. Per the germline V gene, CDR1 is KGHSH and CDR2 is LQKENI. CDR3 loop: CASSRTPGQGNTGNTIYF. For the CDR3, the DNA is TGTGCCAGCTCACGAACCCCCGGACAGGGGAATACAGGAAACACCATATATTTT.

This chain links TRBV7-7 with TRBJ2-5; 9 bases are shared with TRBD1. Trimming at V came to 4 bases and at J to 5 bases, leaving 5 bases not matched to a gene. Germline CDR1 is SSHAT and CDR2 is FNYEAQ (reference sequence). The CDR3 totals 14 residues. The CDR3 sequence is CASSSGQGWETQYF. CDR3 DNA: TGTGCCAGCAGCTCGGGACAGGGTTGGGAGACCCAGTACTTC.

This chain uses TRBV6-1 with TRBJ1-2; a weak D match, TRBD1 (6 bases). The germline gives CDR1 MNHNS, CDR2 SASEGT. The germline V and J ends were trimmed by 7 bases and 8 bases, with 23 bases remaining between them. The length of the CDR3 is 15 residues. CDR3 residues: CASKQGQGALGGYTF. DNA of the CDR3: TGTGCCAGCAAGCAGGGGCAAGGGGCCCTTGGGGGCTACACCTTC.

This chain links TRBV15 with TRBJ2-7; TRBD1 matches 7 bases. Unmatched junction bases numbered 5, after V lost 0 bases and J lost 3 bases. This CDR3 region has 15 residues. Germline lookup yields CDR1 LNHNV and CDR2 YYDKDF (reference sequence). CDR3 nucleotides: TGTGCCACCAGCAGAGAAGGGGGCTCTCTCTACGAGCAGTACTTC. This translates into CATSREGGSLYEQYF.